The 30 T cell receptor beta chains listed next were all sequenced from one sample in a study of T-cell memory formation after mild COVID-19. TCRdb re-derived calls from the 5' RACE reads in MiXCR, one entry per CDR3 protein. The sample consists of some 69,000 distinct CDR3 sequences, around 15% of them appearing once. Sequenced: PBMCs or a T cell subset sorted from them (not recorded which). All receptors come from an adult woman who had mild COVID-19 (a few samples of this study predate the infection). Cell type and time point are not known.

This chain's CDR3 is CASSWTSGRDTQYF. CDR3 coding DNA: TGTGCCAGCAGCTGGACTAGCGGGAGAGATACGCAGTATTTT. The genes are TRBV7-3 and TRBJ2-3; 13 bases agree with TRBD2. The J segment lost 5 bases and the V segment lost 4 bases, leaving 0 bases of the junction unmatched. The CDR3 sequence is 14 residues long. CDR1 is SGHTA and CDR2 is FQGTGA in the germline V gene.

The V and J genes are TRBV7-9 and TRBJ2-5; D unclear. Germline CDR1 SEHNR, CDR2 FQNEAQ (reference sequence). The CDR3 consists of 13 residues. Trimming left V 1 base short and J 3 bases short, with 6 bases between. The CDR3 DNA reads TGTGCCAGCAGCTTAGGGCTAGAAGAGACCCAGTACTTC. This sequence encodes CASSLGLEETQYF.

This clonotype was picked up a small number of times. The J gene is TRBJ1-2, the V gene TRBV4-1; D unclear. The CDR3 loop spans 15 amino acids. Trimming took 1 base from V and 3 from J, leaving 12 bases between them. CDR1 and CDR2 (germline): MGHRA, YSYEKL. CDR3 in DNA: TGCGCCAGCAGCCAAGTCCCGTCGCAGGACTATGGCTACACCTTC. Protein product: CASSQVPSQDYGYTF.

The chain has TRBV9 and TRBJ2-1, with 7 nucleotides matching TRBD2. The CDR3 length is 13 residues. The germline V gene has CDR1 SGDLS and CDR2 YYNGEE. The V segment lost 3 bases and the J segment 8 bases; nucleotides outside the gene matches: 5. CDR3 protein: CASSAWEGYEQFF. The DNA of the CDR3 is TGTGCCAGCAGCGCCTGGGAGGGGTATGAGCAGTTCTTC.

This clonotype was seen at least ten times. The CDR3 DNA reads TGTGCCAGCAGCTCCAATGGCAGCCCGGATACGCAGTATTTT. Translated: CASSSNGSPDTQYF. The chain links TRBV11-3 to TRBJ2-3; D remains unclear. The germline V and J ends were trimmed by 4 bases and 6 bases, with 14 bases remaining between them. The CDR3 contains 14 residues. In germline, CDR1 is SGHNT, CDR2 YENEEA. Looking up the rest from reference TRBV11-3 and TRBJ2-3 gives the full variable domain: EAGVVQSPRYKIIEKKQPVAFWCNPISGHNTLYWYLQNLGQGPELLIRYENEEAVDDSQLPKDRFSAERLKGVDSTLKIQPAELGDSAVYLCASSSNGSPDTQYFGPGTRLTVL.

The V call is TRBV27, the J call TRBJ1-5, with 9 bases fitting TRBD1. The CDR3 is 15 amino acids. Germline assignment: CDR1 MNHEY and CDR2 SMNVEV (reference sequence). V trimming: 5 bases; J trimming: 4 bases; junction bases outside the gene matches: 6. CDR3 sequence (DNA): TGTGCCAGCAGTCCAGGGACAGGGCCAAATCAGCCCCAGCATTTT. This encodes CASSPGTGPNQPQHF.

This clonotype occurred a few times. The chain employs TRBV20-1 and TRBJ2-7; D call uncertain. Germline assignment: CDR1 DFQATT and CDR2 SNEGSKA (reference sequence). The CDR3 extends over 14 amino acids. Trimming pared 0 bases from V and 0 bases from J, leaving 9 bases between. CDR3 residues: CSAREQESSYEQYF. CDR3 DNA sequence: TGCAGTGCTAGAGAGCAGGAGAGCTCCTACGAGCAGTACTTC.

The V gene is TRBV7-2, the J gene TRBJ2-1; 13 bases align to TRBD2. The CDR3 covers 17 residues. V shed 1 base, J shed 4 bases, and the junction held 4 bases outside the gene matches. Germline V gene lookup returns CDR1 SGHTA and CDR2 FQGNSA. This CDR3 reads CASSLGTSGGYYNEQFF. CDR3 coding DNA: TGTGCCAGCAGCTTAGGGACTAGCGGGGGTTATTACAATGAGCAGTTCTTC.

The chain joins TRBV7-9 to TRBJ1-2, with 11 bases matching TRBD1. The V gene end was trimmed by 1 base and the J gene end by 7 bases; junction bases not matched to a gene: 5. From germline, CDR1 is SEHNR and CDR2 FQNEAQ (reference sequence). The CDR3 runs to 15 residues. The CDR3 here is CASSLGGQGAVGYTF. The DNA of the CDR3 is TGTGCCAGCAGCTTAGGAGGACAGGGGGCGGTTGGCTACACCTTC.

The chain recombines TRBV5-1 with TRBJ2-7; D may be TRBD1 (6 bases). The V and J ends lost 1 base and 2 bases respectively, with 13 bases between them. The germline gives CDR1 SGHRS, CDR2 YFSETQ. The CDR3 has 15 amino acids. In nucleotides, the CDR3 is TGCGCCAGCAGCTTGAATGTCCAGGGGACCTACGAGCAGTACTTC. This codes for CASSLNVQGTYEQYF.

This clonotype was counted a few times. The genes are TRBV5-1 and TRBJ2-3; 13 bases fit TRBD2. The CDR3 has 17 amino acids. Germline loops: CDR1 SGHRS, CDR2 YFSETQ. Trimming at V came to 1 base and at J to 1 base, leaving 3 bases not matched to a gene. The CDR3 DNA follows: TGCGCCAGCAGCTTGACTAGCGGGGGGGCAGGCACAGATACGCAGTATTTT. Translated, it gives CASSLTSGGAGTDTQYF.

The chain uses TRBV4-3 and TRBJ2-3; a weak D match, TRBD2 (5 bases). CDR1 and CDR2 from the germline V gene are LGHNA and YSLEER. The V end was cut by 1 base, the J end by 5 bases, with 16 bases between. The CDR3 loop spans 16 amino acids. CDR3: CASSQGSSPSLDTQYF. CDR3 DNA: TGCGCCAGCAGCCAAGGTTCTAGCCCCTCTCTAGATACGCAGTATTTT.

The table lists this clonotype with a few counts. The J gene is TRBJ2-7, the V gene TRBV7-3; TRBD2 agrees at 10 bases. The J segment lost 5 bases and the V segment lost 5 bases, leaving 0 bases of the junction unmatched. CDR3 length: 12 amino acids. CDR1 and CDR2 from the germline V gene are SGHTA and FQGTGA. The CDR3 coding sequence is TGTGCCAGCAGCAGCGGGGGGGACGAGCAGTACTTC. Protein sequence: CASSSGGDEQYF.

The chain combines TRBV7-2 with TRBJ1-3; D call uncertain. The CDR3 sequence is 15 residues long. Trimming took off 4 bases at V and 2 bases at J, with 12 bases between the two ends. CDR1 and CDR2 (germline): SGHTA, FQGNSA. In nucleotides, the CDR3 is TGTGCCAGCAGCTCCACTAGCGATCCTGGAAACACCATATATTTT. Its translation: CASSSTSDPGNTIYF. Based on the CDR3 plus reference TRBV7-2 and TRBJ1-3, the full variable domain is GAGVSQSPSNKVTEKGKDVELRCDPISGHTALYWYRQSLGQGLEFLIYFQGNSAPDKSGLPSDRFSAERTGGSVSTLTIQRTQQEDSAVYLCASSSTSDPGNTIYFGEGSWLTVV.

This clonotype appeared a few times. The CDR3 protein is CATSSGIAGGPYEQYF. In DNA, the CDR3 is TGTGCCACCAGCAGTGGGATAGCGGGAGGGCCATACGAGCAGTACTTC. The chain links TRBV15 to TRBJ2-7; 11 positions match TRBD2. The CDR3 covers 16 residues. The ends lost 3 bases at V and 4 bases at J; junction bases unmatched: 8. Looked up from germline, CDR1 is LNHNV and CDR2 is YYDKDF (reference sequence).

The J gene is TRBJ2-1, the V gene TRBV12-3 or TRBV12-4; 9 nucleotides agree with TRBD2. CDR3 length: 15 residues. Unmatched junction bases numbered 3, after V lost 1 base and J lost 5 bases. The CDR3 loop is CASSLVAGVNNEQFF. The CDR3 DNA is TGTGCCAGCAGTTTAGTAGCGGGGGTGAACAATGAGCAGTTCTTC.

The CDR3 sequence is CASRSRGSSYEQYF. The DNA of the CDR3 is TGTGCCAGCAGATCGCGGGGATCCTCCTACGAGCAGTACTTC. The chain links TRBV27 to TRBJ2-7, with D perhaps TRBD2 (6 bases). Per germline, CDR1 MNHEY and CDR2 SMNVEV (reference sequence). This CDR3 spans 14 amino acids. Trimming removed 6 bases from V and 0 bases from J, with 12 bases in between.

This clonotype was observed many times. The J gene is TRBJ2-1, the V gene TRBV5-1; D perhaps matches TRBD2 (6 bases). With 1 base removed from V and 4 bases from J, the gap between germline ends came to 18 bases. Germline values: CDR1 SGHRS, CDR2 YFSETQ. The CDR3 spans 17 residues. CDR3 DNA: TGCGCCAGCAGCTTGCAAGGTCGGAGGGGTCGGTACAATGAGCAGTTCTTC. Residues: CASSLQGRRGRYNEQFF.

The chain couples TRBV27 to TRBJ2-3; 11 nucleotides line up with TRBD2. The CDR3 spans 18 residues. After removal of 6 bases from V and 2 bases from J, the junction contained 13 bases not matched to a gene. Looked up from germline, CDR1 is MNHEY and CDR2 is SMNVEV (reference sequence). The DNA for the CDR3 is TGTGCCAGCAGGATACTAGCGGGAGTCCCCGGCAACACAGATACGCAGTATTTT. Residues: CASRILAGVPGNTDTQYF.

This clonotype counts as medium-sized (0.01 to 0.1%). This chain links TRBV7-9 with TRBJ2-7; 11 bases match TRBD1. The CDR3 is 17 amino acids. The germline V gene has CDR1 SEHNR and CDR2 FQNEAQ (reference sequence). Germline trimming cut 4 bases from V and 2 bases from J; bases unmatched to any gene: 10. The DNA of the CDR3 is TGTGCCAGCAGCTCCCGGACAGGGGGCATTACTACCTACGAGCAGTACTTC. Translating it yields CASSSRTGGITTYEQYF.

The chain has TRBV10-3 and TRBJ2-7, with D possibly TRBD2 on 6 matching bases. Germline CDR1 and CDR2: ENHRY and SYGVKD. V was cut by 5 bases and J by 1 base, with 12 bases left in between. CDR3 length: 14 amino acids. CDR3 nucleotides: TGTGCCATCAGTCCTCCCGGGACTTCCTACGAGCAGTACTTC. It specifies CAISPPGTSYEQYF.

The V gene is TRBV20-1, the J gene TRBJ2-3, with 11 bases matching TRBD2. Trimming at V came to 6 bases and at J to 3 bases, leaving 5 bases not matched to a gene. There are 14 residues in the CDR3. CDR1 DFQATT and CDR2 SNEGSKA come from the germline V gene (reference sequence). The CDR3 DNA reads TGCAGTGCAATTAGCGGGGGGGGGACAGATACGCAGTATTTT. This encodes CSAISGGGTDTQYF.

As concerns this clonotype: Mismatch with germline at one junction end may stem from a read error. CDR3 loop: CASSFGDSSYNEQFF. For the CDR3, the DNA is TGTGCTAGCAGCTTCGGGGACAGCTCCTACAATGAGCAGTTCTTC. This rearrangement joins TRBV7-7 to TRBJ2-1, with 7 bases identical to TRBD1. This CDR3 comprises 15 residues. Germline assignment: CDR1 SSHAT and CDR2 FNYEAQ (reference sequence). The full variable domain, rest sourced from reference TRBV7-7 and TRBJ2-1, is GAGVSQSPRYKVTKRGQDVTLRCDPISSHATLYWYQQALGQGPEFLTYFNYEAQPDKSGLPSDRFSAERPEGSISTLTIQRTEQRDSAMYRCASSFGDSSYNEQFFGPGTRLTVL.

This chain joins TRBV7-2 and TRBJ2-4; D is ambiguous. The germline gives CDR1 SGHTA, CDR2 FQGNSA. V lost 4 bases and J lost 2, with 24 bases in between. CDR3 length equals 19 residues. CDR3 protein: CASSSDPAYGEVSKNIQYF. The CDR3, as DNA: TGTGCCAGCAGCTCGGATCCGGCGTACGGTGAGGTGTCCAAAAACATTCAGTACTTC.

The genes are TRBV4-3 and TRBJ2-7; tentative D call: TRBD2 (6 bases). Germline CDR1 LGHNA, CDR2 YSLEER. V lost 0 bases to trimming and J lost 2 bases, with 14 bases between them. The CDR3 is 16 residues long. CDR3 in amino acids: CASSQDMAGLPYEQYF. The DNA of the CDR3 is TGCGCCAGCAGCCAAGATATGGCGGGATTGCCCTACGAGCAGTACTTC.

This clonotype was counted between two and nine times. The J gene is TRBJ2-3, the V gene TRBV12-3 or TRBV12-4; 9 bases align to TRBD1. The CDR3 sequence is 15 residues long. The V segment lost 6 bases and the J segment 3 bases; nucleotides outside the gene matches: 7. DNA for the CDR3: TGTGCCAGCAGCCTCCGGGACAGGGTGACAGATACGCAGTATTTT. Amino acids: CASSLRDRVTDTQYF.

This clonotype has only a few counts. The chain recombines TRBV5-5 with TRBJ2-5; 11 positions agree with TRBD1. With V trimmed by 3 bases and J by 5 bases, 3 bases remained unmatched. Germline V gene sequence: CDR1 SGHKS, CDR2 YYEKEE (reference sequence). CDR3 size: 14 residues. The CDR3 nucleotides are TGTGCCAGCAGCTCTGGACAGGGGGCTGAGACCCAGTACTTC. This translates into CASSSGQGAETQYF.

The V call is TRBV12-3 or TRBV12-4, the J call TRBJ2-5, with TRBD1 matching 8 bases. The CDR3 totals 14 residues. V was pared by 3 bases and J by 2 bases, with 2 bases of the junction left unmatched. CDR3 in DNA: TGTGCCAGCAGTTTGTGGGACAGGCAAGAGACCCAGTACTTC. Its protein product is CASSLWDRQETQYF.

This clonotype appeared a few times. The V call is TRBV4-1, the J call TRBJ2-1; the D gene is possibly TRBD2 (7 bases). Deletions cut 4 bases from V and 5 bases from J, with 15 bases between. The germline V gene has CDR1 MGHRA and CDR2 YSYEKL. The CDR3 is 15 residues long. The CDR3 protein is CASSPWGGDNNEQFF. The CDR3 DNA sequence: TGCGCCAGCAGCCCGTGGGGGGGGGACAACAATGAGCAGTTCTTC.

The V call is TRBV4-1, the J call TRBJ1-1; 8 bases fit TRBD1. The length of the CDR3 is 17 residues. Germline CDR1 and CDR2: MGHRA and YSYEKL. Trimming at V came to 5 bases and at J to 0 bases, leaving 11 bases not matched to a gene. CDR3 amino acids: CASSYTGTGLMNTEAFF. As DNA, the CDR3 is TGCGCCAGCAGCTACACCGGGACAGGCCTTATGAACACTGAAGCTTTCTTT.